These T cell receptor beta chains were read from a single sample in a study of shared clonotypes between healthy human individuals. Profiling relied on immunoSEQ multiplex PCR, and the TCRdb table lists in-frame clones only, not all of them. The sample yields under 2.5 million clones, approximately 90% seen once. Sequencing used naive CD4+ T cells from PBMCs. The receptors derive from a man between 18 and 35 years old in good health. Some clones in this sample may be carry-over from other donors' samples. The CDR3 runs from the conserved cysteine through the conserved F or W. Each record gives: V gene, clone size, D gene, J gene, CDR3 protein, CDR3 DNA. A D gene is named only where the DNA matches it firmly. Clone size, where shown, is once, few, many, or a class for clones that have expanded.

TRBV6-6	.	TRBD1	TRBJ2-7	CASSRQGANEQYF	TGTGCCAGCAGCCGACAGGGGGCGAACGAGCAGTACTTC
TRBV7-2	.	TRBD1	TRBJ1-2	CASRAPGGANYGYTF	TGTGCCAGCAGGGCCCCAGGGGGCGCGAACTATGGCTACACCTTC
TRBV5-4	.	.	TRBJ2-3	CASSQDRFTDTQYF	TGTGCCAGCAGCCAAGACAGGTTCACAGATACGCAGTATTTT
TRBV19	.	.	TRBJ1-3	CASIRNTGSGNTIYF	TGTGCCTCAATACGGAACACCGGATCTGGAAACACCATATATTTT
TRBV25-1	.	.	TRBJ1-5	CASSAAGTVKEPQHF	TGTGCCAGCAGTGCCGCCGGGACGGTAAAAGAGCCCCAGCATTTT
TRBV7-2	.	TRBD2	TRBJ2-2	CASSLVAGGLPYTGELFF	TGTGCCAGCAGCTTAGTTGCGGGAGGCCTCCCCTACACCGGGGAGCTGTTTTTT
TRBV9	.	.	TRBJ2-2	CASSVDPTVRTGELFF	TGTGCCAGCAGCGTAGACCCCACGGTGAGGACCGGGGAGCTGTTTTTT
TRBV29-1	.	TRBD1	TRBJ2-3	CSVYLQGPDTQYF	TGCAGCGTTTACCTACAGGGGCCAGATACGCAGTATTTT
TRBV5-1	.	.	TRBJ1-2	CASSLADRANYGYTF	TGCGCCAGCAGCCTGGCGGACAGAGCTAACTATGGCTACACCTTC
TRBV9	.	TRBD2	TRBJ2-1	CASSVIAGVSYNEQFF	TGTGCCAGCAGCGTTATAGCGGGAGTGTCCTACAATGAGCAGTTCTTC
TRBV28	.	.	TRBJ2-1	CASRPDKIYSYNEQFF	TGTGCCAGCAGACCCGACAAGATATACTCCTACAATGAGCAGTTCTTC
TRBV5-4	.	.	TRBJ2-7	CASSLYGQSPYF	TGTGCCAGCAGCTTGTATGGACAGTCGCCGTACTTC
TRBV30	.	.	TRBJ2-5	CAWSKGPDKTQYF	TGTGCCTGGAGTAAGGGGCCAGACAAGACCCAGTACTTC
TRBV9	.	.	TRBJ1-2	CASSVEYMGQPLDYGYTF	TGTGCCAGCAGCGTAGAATACATGGGGCAGCCGTTAGACTATGGCTACACCTTC
TRBV25-1	.	.	TRBJ2-5	CASSGQGTEDQETQYF	TGTGCCAGCAGTGGACAAGGGACGGAAGACCAAGAGACCCAGTACTTC
TRBV5-4	.	TRBD1	TRBJ1-1	CASSLKNTGETEAFF	TGTGCCAGCAGCTTGAAAAACACAGGGGAAACTGAAGCTTTCTTT
TRBV10-3	.	.	TRBJ2-7	CAISVSGSNEQYF	TGTGCCATCAGTGTTTCGGGGAGCAACGAGCAGTACTTC
TRBV7-2	.	.	TRBJ2-1	CASSTRYNEQFF	TGTGCCAGCAGCACCCGATACAATGAGCAGTTCTTC
TRBV25-1	.	TRBD1	TRBJ1-1	CASSKSQGAYEAFF	TGTGCCAGCAGTAAGTCACAGGGGGCTTATGAAGCTTTCTTT
TRBV6-5	.	TRBD1	TRBJ1-2	CASSKGQTYYGYTF	TGTGCCAGCAGTAAGGGACAGACCTACTATGGCTACACCTTC
TRBV19	.	.	TRBJ2-7	CARSNRDGEQYF	TGTGCCAGGAGTAACAGGGATGGGGAGCAGTACTTC
TRBV11-3	.	.	TRBJ2-2	CASSLFPGGNTGELFF	TGTGCCAGCAGCTTATTTCCCGGGGGGAACACCGGGGAGCTGTTTTTT
TRBV7-2	.	.	TRBJ2-6	CASSSGSSGANVLTF	TGTGCCAGCAGCTCCGGGAGCTCTGGGGCCAACGTCCTGACTTTC
TRBV5-1	.	.	TRBJ1-3	CASSLDGVTGNTIYF	TGCGCCAGCAGCTTGGATGGGGTGACTGGAAACACCATATATTTT
TRBV6-1	.	.	TRBJ1-5	CASSAGTASNQPQHF	TGTGCCAGCAGTGCCGGGACGGCAAGCAATCAGCCCCAGCATTTT
TRBV7-2	.	TRBD1	TRBJ1-5	CASSRQGGQPQHF	TGTGCCAGCAGTAGACAGGGGGGTCAGCCCCAGCATTTT
TRBV5-3	.	TRBD1	TRBJ1-6	CARSEITGGLSARHF	TGTGCCAGAAGCGAAATTACAGGGGGCCTCTCCGCGCGCCACTTT
TRBV19	.	.	TRBJ2-7	CASSVQGGGYEQYF	TGTGCCAGTAGTGTACAGGGGGGAGGGTACGAGCAGTACTTC
TRBV14	.	TRBD2	TRBJ2-1	CASSQASSGRGFNEQFF	TGTGCCAGCAGCCAAGCATCTAGCGGGAGGGGGTTCAATGAGCAGTTCTTC
TRBV4-2	.	.	TRBJ2-2	CASSHLLAENTGELFF	TGTGCCAGCAGCCACTTACTAGCAGAGAACACCGGGGAGCTGTTTTTT
TRBV5-1	.	TRBD1	TRBJ2-6	CASSFPGQAGTSSGANVLTF	TGCGCCAGCAGCTTCCCGGGACAGGCAGGCACATCGTCTGGGGCCAACGTCCTGACTTTC
TRBV7-9	.	.	TRBJ1-5	CASSLSGNQPQHF	TGTGCCAGCAGCTTGTCAGGAAATCAGCCCCAGCATTTT
TRBV21-1	.	.	TRBJ2-7	CATQQASSYEQYF	TGTGCCACCCAACAGGCCTCCTCCTACGAGCAGTACTTC
TRBV18	.	TRBD2	TRBJ2-1	CASSRNLQGLGNEQFF	TGTGCCAGCTCACGAAATCTGCAGGGACTAGGGAATGAGCAGTTCTTC
TRBV9	.	.	TRBJ1-1	CASSPAQNTEAFF	TGTGCCAGCAGCCCGGCGCAGAACACTGAAGCTTTCTTT
TRBV27	.	.	TRBJ2-2	CASSRGGGNTILF	TGTGCCAGCAGCCGCGGGGGCGGGAACACGATCCTTTTT
TRBV28	once	TRBD1	TRBJ1-4	CASSDPQQGRSEKLFF	TGTGCCAGCAGTGACCCCCAACAGGGGCGGTCTGAAAAACTGTTTTTT
TRBV7-2	.	.	TRBJ2-3	CASSLVSGGHGDTQYF	TGTGCCAGCAGCTTAGTTTCCGGGGGACATGGAGATACGCAGTATTTT
TRBV5-1	few	.	TRBJ2-5	CASSLGTQETQYF	TGCGCCAGCAGCTTGGGGACCCAAGAGACCCAGTACTTC
TRBV4-2	once	.	TRBJ2-2	CASSQEIPPGELFF	TGTGCCAGCAGCCAAGAAATCCCCCCCGGGGAGCTGTTTTTT
TRBV15	.	.	TRBJ1-5	CATSRDSSGNQPQHF	TGTGCCACCAGCAGAGATTCTTCGGGGAATCAGCCCCAGCATTTT
TRBV9	.	TRBD2	TRBJ2-7	CASSVLLAGAEQYF	TGTGCCAGCAGCGTACTGCTAGCGGGAGCCGAGCAGTACTTC
TRBV4-1	.	.	TRBJ2-3	CASSLDPGGSTDTQYF	TGCGCCAGCAGCCTAGATCCAGGGGGGAGCACAGATACGCAGTATTTT
TRBV2	.	TRBD1	TRBJ2-7	CASSESLRDSTYEQYF	TGTGCCAGCAGTGAGTCACTTCGGGACAGTACCTACGAGCAGTACTTC
TRBV5-1	.	.	TRBJ2-5	CASSFWEYQETQYF	TGCGCCAGCAGCTTTTGGGAGTACCAAGAGACCCAGTACTTC
TRBV28	.	.	TRBJ2-2	CASSLLGLTGELFF	TGTGCCAGCAGTTTATTAGGACTGACCGGGGAGCTGTTTTTT
TRBV9	few	.	TRBJ1-1	CASSPHTENTEAFF	TGTGCCAGCAGCCCCCATACCGAGAACACTGAAGCTTTCTTT
TRBV7-3	.	.	TRBJ2-1	CASSLSSYNEQFF	TGTGCCAGCAGCTTAAGCAGTTACAATGAGCAGTTCTTC
TRBV21-1	once	.	TRBJ2-7	CASSRGLAGLRYEQYF	TGTGCCAGCAGCAGGGGACTAGCGGGACTACGCTACGAGCAGTACTTC
TRBV19	few	.	TRBJ2-7	CASSKTRDSYEQYF	TGTGCCAGTAGTAAGACTAGGGACTCCTACGAGCAGTACTTC
TRBV9	once	TRBD1	TRBJ2-6	CASSVGQGRTSGANVLTF	TGTGCCAGCAGCGTTGGACAGGGCCGTACCTCTGGGGCCAACGTCCTGACTTTC
TRBV5-6	.	.	TRBJ1-1	CASSFDQSEAFF	TGTGCCAGCAGCTTCGATCAGAGTGAAGCTTTCTTT
TRBV29-1	.	.	TRBJ2-3	CSVEELVTDTQYF	TGCAGCGTTGAAGAACTAGTGACAGATACGCAGTATTTT
TRBV27	few	TRBD2	TRBJ2-2	CASSLGTSPTGELFF	TGTGCCAGCAGTTTAGGGACTAGCCCCACCGGGGAGCTGTTTTTT